The source of this T cell receptor beta chain is a study of blood T cell repertoires in COVID-19. About the study: The study drew acute and convalescent COVID-19 samples from the United States, Italy and Spain. PBMCs, B-cell-depleted T cells, or T cells provided the cDNA or gDNA that made up the material.

Per the authors' pipeline: From reference gene primer amplification, estimates of nucleated cell counts were derived. Produced via immunoSEQ multiplex PCR; TCRdb's table is partial and in-frame only. V, J and clone size reflect that table, while D and trimming were determined from the DNA. The repertoire holds roughly 400,000 clones, with approximately 91% as singletons. The V gene end was trimmed by 4 bases and the J gene end by 7 bases; junction bases not matched to a gene: 14. The CDR3 extends over 16 amino acids. Germline V CDR1 and CDR2: SGHRS, YFSETQ. Recruits, aged about 18 to 95 years, lived in roughly 22 US areas.

Input material: PBMCs or T cells enriched from blood (not recorded which). The source of this sequence is a woman aged 40 to 49 with acute COVID-19. The chain couples TRBV5-1 to TRBJ1-2, with 9 positions matching TRBD1. CDR3: CASSPIEVRTGAGYTF. CDR3 bases: TGCGCCAGCAGCCCAATTGAGGTTAGGACAGGGGCTGGCTACACCTTC.